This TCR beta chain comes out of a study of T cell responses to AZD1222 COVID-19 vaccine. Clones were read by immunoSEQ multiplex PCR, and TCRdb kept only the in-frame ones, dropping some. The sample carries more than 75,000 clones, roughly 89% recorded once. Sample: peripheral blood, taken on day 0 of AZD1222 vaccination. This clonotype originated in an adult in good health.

The CDR3 spells CASSPGTALVRAFF. CDR3 nucleotides: TGCGCCAGCAGCCCTGGGACAGCCCTGGTACGGGCTTTCTTT. The chain carries TRBV5-1 and TRBJ1-1; 7 bases agree with TRBD1. J lost 11 bases, V lost 4 bases, and 14 bases had no gene match. Germline CDR1 and CDR2: SGHRS and YFSETQ. This CDR3 region has 14 residues.